These 11 T cell receptor beta chains were sequenced from one sample in a study of blood T cells in healthy people across ages. A second PCR, run for roughly 6 to 11 cycles, used a sample-barcoded 5' primer plus a J-beta primer mix. TCRdb reprocessed the 5' RACE reads with MiXCR, giving one entry per CDR3 protein. The repertoire has some 1.1 million distinct CDR3 sequences, under 40% of them found once; the top ten carry around 13%. Sequencing was done on a sample of blood. The receptors derive from a man aged 18 to 29 in good health.

This CDR3 reads CSARTSGGVRVNEQFF. The CDR3 DNA follows: TGCAGTGCCAGGACTAGCGGGGGGGTTAGGGTAAATGAGCAGTTCTTC. The chain couples TRBV20-1 to TRBJ2-1, with 15 bases matching TRBD2. The trim removed 6 bases at V and 7 bases at J, leaving 10 bases unmatched. Germline assignment: CDR1 DFQATT and CDR2 SNEGSKA (reference sequence). This CDR3 region has 16 residues.

The V gene is TRBV6-1, the J gene TRBJ2-3; D is possibly TRBD2 (5 bases). V was trimmed by 1 base and J by 2 bases, leaving 22 bases between them. The CDR3 spans 19 residues. CDR1 is MNHNS and CDR2 is SASEGT in the germline V gene. The CDR3 reads CASSEDPSLYADSTDTQYF. CDR3 in DNA: TGTGCCAGCAGTGAAGACCCCTCCCTCTACGCGGACTCCACAGATACGCAGTATTTT.

In its sample, this clonotype was seen a few times. The V and J genes are TRBV24-1 and TRBJ1-2, with 8 nucleotides matching TRBD1. Unmatched junction bases numbered 8, after V lost 5 bases and J lost 4 bases. Germline V gene lookup returns CDR1 KGHDR and CDR2 SFDVKD. CDR3 length equals 15 residues. The CDR3 nucleotides read TGTGCCACCAGTGGGCTGGGACAGGAGTCCTATGGCTACACCTTC. Residues: CATSGLGQESYGYTF.

The chain joins TRBV20-1 to TRBJ2-1; TRBD2 agrees at 10 bases. The ends lost 8 bases at V and 5 bases at J; junction bases unmatched: 24. Germline V CDR1 and CDR2: DFQATT, SNEGSKA (reference sequence). The CDR3 is 19 residues long. CDR3 residues: CSSSRTGWLRTSGNNEQFF. The CDR3 DNA reads TGCAGTTCTTCAAGGACAGGGTGGCTCCGGACTAGCGGCAACAATGAGCAGTTCTTC.

This clonotype was detected only a few times. This rearrangement joins TRBV4-1 to TRBJ2-1; D is perhaps TRBD2 (5 bases). The CDR3 is 17 residues long. CDR1 is MGHRA and CDR2 is YSYEKL in the germline V gene. The germline V and J ends were trimmed by 3 bases and 2 bases, with 17 bases remaining between them. The CDR3 sequence: CASSHQGGGIPYNEQFF. CDR3 nucleotide sequence: TGCGCCAGCAGCCACCAAGGCGGAGGCATCCCCTACAATGAGCAGTTCTTC.

This clonotype occurred a few times. The rearrangement links TRBV7-2 to TRBJ2-4; D is perhaps TRBD1 or TRBD2 (5 bases each). The length of the CDR3 is 15 residues. V was pared by 5 bases and J by 0 bases, with 11 bases between. CDR1 is SGHTA, CDR2 FQGNSA, per germline. The CDR3, as DNA: TGTGCCAGCAGCACCGACGGGACAGCCAAAAACATTCAGTACTTC. Translated, it gives CASSTDGTAKNIQYF.

This clonotype occurred a few times. The rearrangement links TRBV27 to TRBJ2-5; perhaps TRBD2 as D (6 bases). The CDR3 totals 13 residues. V was pared by 1 base and J by 11 bases, with 14 bases between. The germline CDR1 and CDR2 sequences are MNHEY and SMNVEV (reference sequence). The CDR3 region has the DNA TGTGCCAGCAGTTTATATAGGGGCCGGGAGCAGTACTTC. Protein sequence: CASSLYRGREQYF.

The rearrangement links TRBV7-3 to TRBJ2-1; 7 bases fit TRBD2. Germline V gives CDR1 SGHTA, CDR2 FQGTGA. This CDR3 has 15 amino acids. V gave up 0 bases and J gave up 4 bases; unmatched junction bases: 3. The CDR3 spells CASSLTLAAYNEQFF. For the CDR3, the DNA is TGTGCCAGCAGCTTAACGCTAGCGGCATACAATGAGCAGTTCTTC. The full variable domain, in which reference TRBV7-3 and TRBJ2-1 provide the parts outside the CDR3, is GAGVSQTPSNKVTEKGKYVELRCDPISGHTALYWYRQSLGQGPEFLIYFQGTGAADDSGLPNDRFFAVRPEGSVSTLKIQRTERGDSAVYLCASSLTLAAYNEQFFGPGTRLTVL.

The J gene is TRBJ1-2, the V gene TRBV5-1; TRBD1 matches 12 bases. Unmatched junction bases numbered 4, after V lost 4 bases and J lost 3 bases. Germline lookup yields CDR1 SGHRS and CDR2 YFSETQ. The CDR3 is made up of 15 amino acids. The CDR3 spells CASSGTGGFDYGYTF. CDR3 sequence (DNA): TGCGCCAGCAGCGGGACAGGGGGCTTTGACTATGGCTACACCTTC.

This clonotype showed up just a few times. V usage is TRBV9 and J usage is TRBJ2-1, with unresolved D. The V end was cut by 3 bases, the J end by 5 bases, with 6 bases between. CDR3 length: 12 residues. The germline gives CDR1 SGDLS, CDR2 YYNGEE. As DNA, the CDR3 is TGTGCCAGCAGCGGAACGAACAATGAGCAGTTCTTC. It specifies CASSGTNNEQFF.

This clonotype was recorded many times. The chain carries TRBV12-3 or TRBV12-4 and TRBJ2-1, with D perhaps matching TRBD2 (6 bases). The CDR3 totals 15 residues. The V end lost 6 bases, the J end lost 4 bases, and 16 bases lay between the germline ends. DNA of the CDR3: TGTGCCAGCAGCCCAATGGGCGGGGCGTACAATGAGCAGTTCTTC. It codes for CASSPMGGAYNEQFF.